The source of this T cell receptor beta chain is a study of T cell repertoires in cytomegalovirus infection (dated by TCRdb to the late 2010s). Looking at the study overall: The peptide stimulations were aimed at well-studied HLA-B-restricted epitopes as well as recently identified HLA-C-restricted CMV epitopes, whose presentation resists viral immunomodulation. Donor HLA type was relevant to the analysis, as public TCR beta signatures indicated carriage of CMV infection together with the matching HLA type.

On this clonotype: The target of this receptor is not known. Within one base of it there is no much larger clone, and no base qualities were kept.

CDR1 and CDR2, per the germline V gene (reference sequence), are DFQATT and SNEGSKA. The junction shows trimming of 2 bases on V and 4 bases on J, and the gene matches do not reach 11 bases of it. From cysteine to phenylalanine, the CDR3 is 16 amino acids long. The DNA shown is the 48-base CDR3, in frame from base 1. Results the study describes overall, beyond this receptor: The ex vivo response was dominated by HLA-C-restricted CMV-specific TCR beta clonotypes, which also provided the single most frequent clonotype in two of eight donors. In both this cohort and an independent cohort of under 450 donors, the cumulative frequency of public TCR beta family members distinguished carriers of CMV infection plus the relevant HLA type.

The sample's treatment or condition, from its label and the paper: in vitro stimulation with specific CMV peptide epitopes to enrich CMV-specific T cells. The instrument was an Illumina HiSeq 1500. The public reads were quality trimmed at Q25 with fastp and then assembled into clones with MiXCR by TCRdb, keeping productive beta chains. Rows with one shared CDR3 protein collapse into an entry with the most common genes and DNA. In all, the sample holds 750,000 to 950,000 distinct CDR3 sequences, and just under 30% of those were seen once. The top ten clonotypes cover about an eighth of the sample. The sequence was collected from a human donor in good health (CMV status not recorded). Some clones in this sample may be carry-over from other donors' samples. Material: cultured CD8+ T cells from PBMCs, obtained from culture after CMV antigen stimulation. The receptor chain draws on TRBV20-1 and TRBJ2-1, with 7 central nucleotides matching TRBD2. The CDR3 protein sequence reads: CSARPSGANSYNEQFF. The nucleotide sequence reads TGCAGTGCTAGACCGAGCGGGGCGAACTCTTACAATGAGCAGTTCTTC.